This TCR beta chain is drawn from a study of spatial heterogeneity in lung cancer. Broader study findings: Intratumoral expanded alpha and beta TCR counts were found to track tumor mutation counts.

This clonotype has ten or more counts. Its antigen is still unknown. TCRdb independently ran MiXCR on the 5' RACE reads; one entry per CDR3 protein. This sample has more than 2,000 distinct CDR3 sequences; around 2.4% occur once, and the top ten carry about 9.8%. Time point indicated: sample taken at primary tumor resection. This sequence was found in a male donor with early-stage non-small cell lung cancer. Sequencing used lung tumor tissue, obtained at surgery.

The CDR3 protein is CASSLGRNTEAFF. DNA of the CDR3: TGTGCCAGCAGCTTGGGCAGGAACACTGAAGCTTTCTTT. The V and J genes are TRBV7-3 and TRBJ1-1; D is ambiguous. Germline values: CDR1 SGHTA, CDR2 FQGTGA. With 3 bases removed from V and 1 base from J, the gap between germline ends came to 6 bases. The CDR3 is 13 residues long.